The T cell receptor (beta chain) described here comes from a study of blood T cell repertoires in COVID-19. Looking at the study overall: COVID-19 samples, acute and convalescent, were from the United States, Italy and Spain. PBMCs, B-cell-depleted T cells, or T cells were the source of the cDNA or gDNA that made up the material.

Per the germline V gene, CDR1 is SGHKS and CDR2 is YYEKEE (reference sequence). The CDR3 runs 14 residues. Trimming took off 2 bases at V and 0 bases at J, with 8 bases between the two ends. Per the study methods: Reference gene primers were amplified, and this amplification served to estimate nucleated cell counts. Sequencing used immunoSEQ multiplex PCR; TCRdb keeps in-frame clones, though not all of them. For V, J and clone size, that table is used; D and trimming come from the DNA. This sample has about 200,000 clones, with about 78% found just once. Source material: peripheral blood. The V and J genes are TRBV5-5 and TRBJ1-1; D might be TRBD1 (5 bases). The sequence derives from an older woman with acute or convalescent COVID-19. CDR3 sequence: CASSLGHMNTEAFF. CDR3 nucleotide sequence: TGTGCCAGCAGCTTAGGACATATGAACACTGAAGCTTTCTTT.